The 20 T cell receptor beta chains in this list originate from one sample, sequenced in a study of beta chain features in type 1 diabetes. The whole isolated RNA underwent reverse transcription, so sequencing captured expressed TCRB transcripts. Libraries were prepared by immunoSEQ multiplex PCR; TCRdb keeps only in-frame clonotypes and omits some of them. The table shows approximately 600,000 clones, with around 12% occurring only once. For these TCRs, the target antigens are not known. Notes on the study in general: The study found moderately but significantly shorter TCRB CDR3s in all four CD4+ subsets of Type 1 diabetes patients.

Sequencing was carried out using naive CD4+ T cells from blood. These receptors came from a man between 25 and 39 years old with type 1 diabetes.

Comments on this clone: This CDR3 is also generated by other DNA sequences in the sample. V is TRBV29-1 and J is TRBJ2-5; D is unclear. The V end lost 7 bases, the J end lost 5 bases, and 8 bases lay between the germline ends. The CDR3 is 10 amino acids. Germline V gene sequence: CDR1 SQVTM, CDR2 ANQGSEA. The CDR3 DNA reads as TGCAGCGGCGGTCAGGAGACCCAGTACTTC. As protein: CSGGQETQYF. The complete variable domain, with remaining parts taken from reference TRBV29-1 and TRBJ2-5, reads SAVISQKPSRDICQRGTSLTIQCQVDSQVTMMFWYRQQPGQSLTLIATANQGSEATYESGFVIDKFPISRPNLTFSTLTVSNMSPEDSSIYLCSGGQETQYFGPGTRLLVL.

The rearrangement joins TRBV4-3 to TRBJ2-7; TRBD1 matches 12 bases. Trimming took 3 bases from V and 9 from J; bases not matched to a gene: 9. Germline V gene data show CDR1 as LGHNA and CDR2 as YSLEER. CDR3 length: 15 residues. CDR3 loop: CASSQGTGGPQWQYF. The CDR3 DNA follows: TGCGCCAGCAGCCAGGGGACAGGGGGCCCTCAGTGGCAGTACTTC.

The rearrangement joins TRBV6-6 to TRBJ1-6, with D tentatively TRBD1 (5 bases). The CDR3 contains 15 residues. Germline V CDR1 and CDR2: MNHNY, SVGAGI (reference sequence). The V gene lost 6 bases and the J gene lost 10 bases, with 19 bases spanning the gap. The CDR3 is CASSPRQIIRSPLHF. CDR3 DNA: TGTGCCAGCAGCCCTCGACAGATAATTCGCTCACCCCTCCACTTT.

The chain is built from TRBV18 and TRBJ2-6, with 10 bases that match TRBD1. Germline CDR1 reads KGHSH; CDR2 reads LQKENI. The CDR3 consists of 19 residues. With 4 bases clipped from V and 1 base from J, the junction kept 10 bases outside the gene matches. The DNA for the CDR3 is TGTGCCAGCTCACTTCGTAGGGACAGGGGTATATCTGGGGCCAACGTCCTGACTTTC. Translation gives CASSLRRDRGISGANVLTF.

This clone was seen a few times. CDR3 sequence reads: CASSVGPGGANQPQHF. CDR3 nucleotides: TGTGCCAGCAGCGTGGGTCCCGGGGGGGCGAATCAGCCCCAGCATTTT. The chain combines TRBV5-6 with TRBJ1-5, with D maybe TRBD1 (6 bases). Germline-derived CDR1 and CDR2 are SGHDT and YYEEEE. The CDR3 is made up of 16 amino acids. V gave up 4 bases and J gave up 4 bases, with 18 bases separating them.

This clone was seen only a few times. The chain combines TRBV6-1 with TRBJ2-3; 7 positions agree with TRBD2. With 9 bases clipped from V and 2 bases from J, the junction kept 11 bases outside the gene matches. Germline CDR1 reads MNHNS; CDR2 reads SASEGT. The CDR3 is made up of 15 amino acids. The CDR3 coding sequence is TGTGCCAGTACCGACCTAGCGGTAGACACAGATACGCAGTATTTT. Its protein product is CASTDLAVDTDTQYF.

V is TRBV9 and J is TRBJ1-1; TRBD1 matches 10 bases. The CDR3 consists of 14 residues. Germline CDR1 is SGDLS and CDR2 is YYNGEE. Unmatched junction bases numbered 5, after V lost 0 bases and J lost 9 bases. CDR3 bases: TGTGCCAGCAGCGTAGCTCGACAGGGGGCCCAAGCTTTCTTT. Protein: CASSVARQGAQAFF.

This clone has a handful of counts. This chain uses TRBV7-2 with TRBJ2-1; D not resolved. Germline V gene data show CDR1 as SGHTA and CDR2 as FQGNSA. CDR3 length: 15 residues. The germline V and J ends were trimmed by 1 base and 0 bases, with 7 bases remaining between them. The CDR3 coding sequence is TGTGCCAGCAGCTTAGGGGATGGCTCCTACAATGAGCAGTTCTTC. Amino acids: CASSLGDGSYNEQFF.

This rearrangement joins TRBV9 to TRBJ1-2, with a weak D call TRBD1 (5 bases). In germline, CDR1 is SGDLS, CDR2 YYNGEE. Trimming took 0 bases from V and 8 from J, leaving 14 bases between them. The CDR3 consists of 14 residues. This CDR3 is CASSVAMARGGYTF. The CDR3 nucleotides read TGTGCCAGCAGCGTAGCTATGGCCCGGGGGGGCTACACCTTC.

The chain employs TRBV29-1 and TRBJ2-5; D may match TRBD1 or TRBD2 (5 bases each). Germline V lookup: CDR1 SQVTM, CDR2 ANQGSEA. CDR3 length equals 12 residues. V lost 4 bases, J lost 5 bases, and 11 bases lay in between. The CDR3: CSVGGVKETQYF. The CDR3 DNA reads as TGCAGCGTTGGAGGGGTAAAGGAGACCCAGTACTTC.

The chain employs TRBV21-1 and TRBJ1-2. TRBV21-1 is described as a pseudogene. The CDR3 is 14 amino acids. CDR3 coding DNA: TGTGCCAGCACCCCGGGGGCGGGACCCTGGGGCTACACCTTC. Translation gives CASTPGAGPWGYTF.

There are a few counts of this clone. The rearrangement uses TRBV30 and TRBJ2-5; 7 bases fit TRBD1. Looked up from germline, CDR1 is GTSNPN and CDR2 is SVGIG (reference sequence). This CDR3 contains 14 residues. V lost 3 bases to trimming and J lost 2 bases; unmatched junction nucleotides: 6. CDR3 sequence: CAWSPGTAQETQYF. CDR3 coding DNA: TGTGCCTGGAGCCCTGGGACAGCACAAGAGACCCAGTACTTC. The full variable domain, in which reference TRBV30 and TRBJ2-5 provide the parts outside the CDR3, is SQTIHQWPATLVQPVGSPLSLECTVEGTSNPNLYWYRQAAGRGLQLLFYSVGIGQISSEVPQNLSASRPQDRQFILSSKKLLLSDSGFYLCAWSPGTAQETQYFGPGTRLLVL.

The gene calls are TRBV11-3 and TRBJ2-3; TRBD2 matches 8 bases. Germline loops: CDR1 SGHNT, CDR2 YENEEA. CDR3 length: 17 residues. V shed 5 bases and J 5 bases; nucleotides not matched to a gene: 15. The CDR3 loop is CASSNTGAGGSRDTQYF. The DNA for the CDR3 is TGTGCCAGCAGCAATACGGGTGCGGGGGGATCGAGAGATACGCAGTATTTT. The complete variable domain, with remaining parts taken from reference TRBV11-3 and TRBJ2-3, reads EAGVVQSPRYKIIEKKQPVAFWCNPISGHNTLYWYLQNLGQGPELLIRYENEEAVDDSQLPKDRFSAERLKGVDSTLKIQPAELGDSAVYLCASSNTGAGGSRDTQYFGPGTRLTVL.

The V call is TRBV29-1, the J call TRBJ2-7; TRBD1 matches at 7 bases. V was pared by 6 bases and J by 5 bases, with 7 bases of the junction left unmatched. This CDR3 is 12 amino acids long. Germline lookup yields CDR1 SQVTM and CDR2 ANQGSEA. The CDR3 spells CSVSHRGHEQYF. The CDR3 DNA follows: TGCAGCGTGTCCCACAGGGGCCACGAGCAGTACTTC.

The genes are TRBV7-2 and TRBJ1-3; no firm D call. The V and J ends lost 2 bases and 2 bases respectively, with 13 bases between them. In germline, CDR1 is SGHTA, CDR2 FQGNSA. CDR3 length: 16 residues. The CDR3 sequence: CASSLLGFGAGNTIYF. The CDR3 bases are TGTGCCAGCAGCTTACTCGGGTTCGGAGCTGGAAACACCATATATTTT.

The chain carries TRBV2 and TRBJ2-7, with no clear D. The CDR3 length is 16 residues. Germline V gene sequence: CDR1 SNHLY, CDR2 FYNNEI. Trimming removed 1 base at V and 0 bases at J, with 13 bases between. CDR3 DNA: TGTGCCAGCAGTGAAGGTTCCCTGACAAACTCCTACGAGCAGTACTTC. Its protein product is CASSEGSLTNSYEQYF.

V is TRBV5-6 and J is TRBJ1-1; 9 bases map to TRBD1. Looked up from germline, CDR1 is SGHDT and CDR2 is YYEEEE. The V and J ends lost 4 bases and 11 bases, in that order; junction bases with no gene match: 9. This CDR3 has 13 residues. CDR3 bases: TGTGCCAGCAGCCTCTGGGGAGGACAGGGGGCTTTCTTT. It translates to CASSLWGGQGAFF.

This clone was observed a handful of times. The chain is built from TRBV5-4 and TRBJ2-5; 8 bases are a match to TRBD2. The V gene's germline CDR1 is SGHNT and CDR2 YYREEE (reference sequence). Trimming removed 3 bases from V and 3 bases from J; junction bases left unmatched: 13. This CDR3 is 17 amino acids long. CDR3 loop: CASSSPGTRRIEETQYF. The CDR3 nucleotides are TGTGCCAGCAGCTCCCCCGGGACTAGGAGAATCGAAGAGACCCAGTACTTC.

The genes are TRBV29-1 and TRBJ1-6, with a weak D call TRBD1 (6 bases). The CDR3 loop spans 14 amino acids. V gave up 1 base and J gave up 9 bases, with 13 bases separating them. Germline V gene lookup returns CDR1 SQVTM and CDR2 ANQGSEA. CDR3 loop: CSVEAGQGSSPLHF. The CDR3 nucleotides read TGCAGCGTTGAAGCCGGCCAGGGGAGTTCACCCCTCCACTTT.

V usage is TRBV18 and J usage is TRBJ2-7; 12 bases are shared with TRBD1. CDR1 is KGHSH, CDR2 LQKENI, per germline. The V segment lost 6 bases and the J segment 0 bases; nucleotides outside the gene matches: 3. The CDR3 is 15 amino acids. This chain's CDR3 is CASSPGQGASYEQYF. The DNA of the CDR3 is TGTGCCAGCTCCCCGGGACAGGGGGCCTCCTACGAGCAGTACTTC.